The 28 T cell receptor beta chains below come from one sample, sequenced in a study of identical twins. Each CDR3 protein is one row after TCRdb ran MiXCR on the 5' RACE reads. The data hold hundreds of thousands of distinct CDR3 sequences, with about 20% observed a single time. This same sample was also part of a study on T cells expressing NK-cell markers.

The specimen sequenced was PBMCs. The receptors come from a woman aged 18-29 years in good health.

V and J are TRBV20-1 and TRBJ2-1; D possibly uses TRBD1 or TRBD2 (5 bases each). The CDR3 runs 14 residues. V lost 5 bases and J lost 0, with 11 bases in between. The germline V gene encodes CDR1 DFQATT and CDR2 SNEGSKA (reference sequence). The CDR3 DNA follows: TGCAGTGCTCAATATGGGGGCTCCTACAATGAGCAGTTCTTC. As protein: CSAQYGGSYNEQFF.

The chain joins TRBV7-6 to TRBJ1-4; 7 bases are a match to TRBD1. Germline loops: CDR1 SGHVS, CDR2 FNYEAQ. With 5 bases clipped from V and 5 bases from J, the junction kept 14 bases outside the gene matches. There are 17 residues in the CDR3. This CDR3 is CASSDLIGTVSNEKLFF. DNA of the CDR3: TGTGCCAGCAGCGACTTGATCGGGACAGTTTCAAATGAAAAACTGTTTTTT.

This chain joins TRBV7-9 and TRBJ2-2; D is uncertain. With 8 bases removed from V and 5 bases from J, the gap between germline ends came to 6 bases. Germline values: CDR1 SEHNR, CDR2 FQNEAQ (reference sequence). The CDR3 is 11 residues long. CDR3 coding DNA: TGTGCCAGCCCTTGGACCGGGGAGCTGTTTTTT. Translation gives CASPWTGELFF.

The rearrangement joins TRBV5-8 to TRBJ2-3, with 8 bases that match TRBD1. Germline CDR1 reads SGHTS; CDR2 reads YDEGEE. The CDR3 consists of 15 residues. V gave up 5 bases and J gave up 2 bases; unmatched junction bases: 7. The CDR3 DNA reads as TGTGCCAGCAGTATCCGGACAGGGCCCACAGATACGCAGTATTTT. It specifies CASSIRTGPTDTQYF.

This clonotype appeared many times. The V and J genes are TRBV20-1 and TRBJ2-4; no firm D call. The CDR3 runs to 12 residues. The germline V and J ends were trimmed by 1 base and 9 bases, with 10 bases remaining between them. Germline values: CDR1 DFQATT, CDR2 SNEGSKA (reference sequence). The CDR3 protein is CSARAESGIQYF. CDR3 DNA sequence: TGCAGTGCTAGAGCCGAGTCCGGCATTCAGTACTTC.

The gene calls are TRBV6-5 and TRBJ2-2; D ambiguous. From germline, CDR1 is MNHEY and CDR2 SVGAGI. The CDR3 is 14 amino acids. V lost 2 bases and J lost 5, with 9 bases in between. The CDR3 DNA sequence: TGTGCCAGCAGTTACGATGGTTTTACCGGGGAGCTGTTTTTT. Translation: CASSYDGFTGELFF.

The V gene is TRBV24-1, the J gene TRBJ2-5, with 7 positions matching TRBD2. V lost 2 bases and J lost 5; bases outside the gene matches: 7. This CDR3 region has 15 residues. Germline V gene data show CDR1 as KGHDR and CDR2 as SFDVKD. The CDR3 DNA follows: TGTGCCACCAGTGATTCTGGGGGGGACGGGGAGACCCAGTACTTC. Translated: CATSDSGGDGETQYF.

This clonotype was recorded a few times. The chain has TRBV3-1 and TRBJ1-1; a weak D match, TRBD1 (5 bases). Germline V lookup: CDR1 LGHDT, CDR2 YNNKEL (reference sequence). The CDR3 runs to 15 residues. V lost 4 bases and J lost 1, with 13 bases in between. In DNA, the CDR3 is TGTGCCAGCAGCCTCAGCGGGGGTCCGAACACTGAAGCTTTCTTT. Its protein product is CASSLSGGPNTEAFF.

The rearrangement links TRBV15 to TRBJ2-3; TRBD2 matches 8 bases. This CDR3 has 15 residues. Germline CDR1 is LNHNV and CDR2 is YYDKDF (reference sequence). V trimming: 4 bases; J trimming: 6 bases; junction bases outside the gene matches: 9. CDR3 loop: CATSMSGGVVDTQYF. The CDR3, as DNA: TGTGCCACCAGCATGAGCGGGGGTGTTGTGGATACGCAGTATTTT. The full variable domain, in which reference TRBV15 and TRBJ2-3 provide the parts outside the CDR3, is DAMVIQNPRYQVTQFGKPVTLSCSQTLNHNVMYWYQQKSSQAPKLLFHYYDKDFNNEADTPDNFQSRRPNTSFCFLDIRSPGLGDTAMYLCATSMSGGVVDTQYFGPGTRLTVL.

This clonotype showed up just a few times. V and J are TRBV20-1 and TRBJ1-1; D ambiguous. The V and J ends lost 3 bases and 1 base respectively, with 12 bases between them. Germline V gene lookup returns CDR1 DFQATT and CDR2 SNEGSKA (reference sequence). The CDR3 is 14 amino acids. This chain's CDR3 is CSASRGQGNTEAFF. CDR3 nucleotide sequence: TGCAGTGCTAGTCGAGGGCAAGGGAACACTGAAGCTTTCTTT.

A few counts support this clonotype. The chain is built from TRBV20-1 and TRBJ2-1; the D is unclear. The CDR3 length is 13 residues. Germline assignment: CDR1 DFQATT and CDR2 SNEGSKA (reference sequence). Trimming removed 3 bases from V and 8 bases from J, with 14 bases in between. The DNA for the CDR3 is TGCAGTGCTAGTAACACCGGAAGGGATGAGCAGTTCTTC. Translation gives CSASNTGRDEQFF.

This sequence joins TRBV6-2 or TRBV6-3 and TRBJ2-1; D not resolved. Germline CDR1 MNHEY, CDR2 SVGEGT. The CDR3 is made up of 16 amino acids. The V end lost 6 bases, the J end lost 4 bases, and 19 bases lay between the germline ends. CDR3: CASSLETVKPYNEQFF. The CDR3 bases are TGTGCCAGCAGCCTCGAGACCGTGAAGCCTTACAATGAGCAGTTCTTC.

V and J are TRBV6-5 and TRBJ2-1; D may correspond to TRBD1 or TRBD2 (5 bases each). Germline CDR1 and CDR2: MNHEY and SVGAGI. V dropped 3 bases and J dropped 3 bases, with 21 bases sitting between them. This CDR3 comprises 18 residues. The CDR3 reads CASSYSSGTQHVYNEQFF. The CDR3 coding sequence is TGTGCCAGCAGTTATTCCTCCGGGACGCAGCACGTCTACAATGAGCAGTTCTTC.

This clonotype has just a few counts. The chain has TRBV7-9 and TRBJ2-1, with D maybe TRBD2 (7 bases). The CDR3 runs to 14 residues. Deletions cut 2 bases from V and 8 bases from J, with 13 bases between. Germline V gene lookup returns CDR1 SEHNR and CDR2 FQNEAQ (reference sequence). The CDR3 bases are TGTGCCAGCAGCTTACTAGCGGAGGGGGATGAGCAGTTCTTC. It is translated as CASSLLAEGDEQFF.

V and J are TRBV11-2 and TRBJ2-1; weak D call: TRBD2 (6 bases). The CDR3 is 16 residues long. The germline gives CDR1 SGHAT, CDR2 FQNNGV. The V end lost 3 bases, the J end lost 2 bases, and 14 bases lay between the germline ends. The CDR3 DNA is TGTGCCAGCAGCTTGAACCGGCGGGGCGCCTACAATGAGCAGTTCTTC. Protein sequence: CASSLNRRGAYNEQFF.

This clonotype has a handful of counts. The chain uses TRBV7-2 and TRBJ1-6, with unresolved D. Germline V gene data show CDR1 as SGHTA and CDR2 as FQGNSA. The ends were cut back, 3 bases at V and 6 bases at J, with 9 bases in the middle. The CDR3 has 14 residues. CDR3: CASSFAGPNSPLHF. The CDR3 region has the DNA TGTGCCAGCAGCTTCGCTGGTCCTAATTCACCCCTCCACTTT.

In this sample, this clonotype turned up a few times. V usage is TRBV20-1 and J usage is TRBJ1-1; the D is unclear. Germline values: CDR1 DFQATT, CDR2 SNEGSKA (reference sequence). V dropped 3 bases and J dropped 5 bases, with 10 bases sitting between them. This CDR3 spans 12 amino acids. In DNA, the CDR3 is TGCAGTGCTAGCATCTTCGAAACTGAAGCTTTCTTT. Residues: CSASIFETEAFF.

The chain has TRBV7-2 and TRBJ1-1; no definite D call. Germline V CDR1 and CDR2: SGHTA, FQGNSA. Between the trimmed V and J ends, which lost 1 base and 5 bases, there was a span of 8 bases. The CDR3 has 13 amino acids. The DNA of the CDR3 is TGTGCCAGCAGCTTAGTGGGTGAGACTGAAGCTTTCTTT. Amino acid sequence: CASSLVGETEAFF.

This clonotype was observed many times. The CDR3 DNA is TGCGCCAGCAGCTTGGGGGAGGGGCAATGGACTGAAGCTTTCTTT. It yields the protein CASSLGEGQWTEAFF. The rearrangement joins TRBV5-1 to TRBJ1-1; TRBD1 is a possible D gene (5 bases). The V and J ends lost 0 bases and 5 bases respectively, with 14 bases between them. Per germline, CDR1 SGHRS and CDR2 YFSETQ. The CDR3 extends over 15 amino acids.

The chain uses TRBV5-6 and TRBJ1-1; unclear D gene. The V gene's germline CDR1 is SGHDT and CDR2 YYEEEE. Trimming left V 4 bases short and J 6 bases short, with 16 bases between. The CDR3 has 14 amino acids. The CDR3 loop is CASSPSALWAEAFF. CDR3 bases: TGTGCCAGCAGCCCCTCGGCCTTGTGGGCTGAAGCTTTCTTT.

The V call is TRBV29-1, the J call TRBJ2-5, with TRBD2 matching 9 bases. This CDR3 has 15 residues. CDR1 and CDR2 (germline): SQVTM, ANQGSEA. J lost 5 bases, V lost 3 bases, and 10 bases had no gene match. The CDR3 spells CSVEFNSGGRETQYF. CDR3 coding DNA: TGCAGCGTTGAGTTTAATAGCGGGGGCCGGGAGACCCAGTACTTC. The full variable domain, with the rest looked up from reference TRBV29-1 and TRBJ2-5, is SAVISQKPSRDICQRGTSLTIQCQVDSQVTMMFWYRQQPGQSLTLIATANQGSEATYESGFVIDKFPISRPNLTFSTLTVSNMSPEDSSIYLCSVEFNSGGRETQYFGPGTRLLVL.

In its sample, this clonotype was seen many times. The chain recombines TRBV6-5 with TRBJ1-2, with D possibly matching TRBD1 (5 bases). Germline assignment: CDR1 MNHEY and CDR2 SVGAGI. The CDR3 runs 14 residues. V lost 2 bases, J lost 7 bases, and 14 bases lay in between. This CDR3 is CASSYEPGIAGYTF. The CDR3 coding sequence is TGTGCCAGCAGTTACGAGCCAGGGATAGCTGGCTACACCTTC.

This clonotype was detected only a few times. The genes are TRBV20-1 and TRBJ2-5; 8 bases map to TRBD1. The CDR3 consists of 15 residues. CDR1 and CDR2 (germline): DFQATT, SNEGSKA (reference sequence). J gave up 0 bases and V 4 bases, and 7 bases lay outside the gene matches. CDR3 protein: CSANNAGGDQETQYF. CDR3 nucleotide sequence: TGCAGTGCTAACAATGCAGGGGGCGACCAAGAGACCCAGTACTTC.

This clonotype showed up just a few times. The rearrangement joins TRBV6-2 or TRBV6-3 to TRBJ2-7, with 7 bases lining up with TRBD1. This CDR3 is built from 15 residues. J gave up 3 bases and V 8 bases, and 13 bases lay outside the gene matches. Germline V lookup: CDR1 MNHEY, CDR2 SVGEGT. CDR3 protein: CASGRPGTVIYEQYF. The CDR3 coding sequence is TGTGCCAGCGGTCGACCTGGGACAGTGATCTACGAGCAGTACTTC.

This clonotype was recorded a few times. CDR3 protein: CASRMDGYTF. In DNA, the CDR3 is TGTGCCAGTAGAATGGATGGCTACACCTTC. The gene calls are TRBV19 and TRBJ1-2; no clear D gene. V was pared by 6 bases and J by 6 bases, with 5 bases between. CDR3 length: 10 amino acids. Germline V lookup: CDR1 LNHDA, CDR2 SQIVND (reference sequence).

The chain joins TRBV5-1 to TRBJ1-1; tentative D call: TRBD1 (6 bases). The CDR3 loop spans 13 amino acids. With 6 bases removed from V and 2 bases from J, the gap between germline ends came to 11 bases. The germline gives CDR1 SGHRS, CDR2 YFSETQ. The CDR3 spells CASNGGFNTEAFF. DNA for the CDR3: TGCGCCAGCAACGGGGGCTTTAACACTGAAGCTTTCTTT.

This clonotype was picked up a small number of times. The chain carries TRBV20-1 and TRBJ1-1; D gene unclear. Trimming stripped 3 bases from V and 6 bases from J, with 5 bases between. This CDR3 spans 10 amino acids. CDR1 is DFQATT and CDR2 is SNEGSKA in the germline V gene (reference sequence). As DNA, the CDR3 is TGCAGTGCTAGGCAGGCTGAAGCTTTCTTT. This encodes CSARQAEAFF.

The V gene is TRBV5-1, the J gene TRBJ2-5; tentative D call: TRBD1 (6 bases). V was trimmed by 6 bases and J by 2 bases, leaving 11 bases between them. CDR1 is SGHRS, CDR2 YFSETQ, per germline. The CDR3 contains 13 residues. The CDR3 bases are TGCGCCAGCAAAATGGGACAACAAGAGACCCAGTACTTC. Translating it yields CASKMGQQETQYF.